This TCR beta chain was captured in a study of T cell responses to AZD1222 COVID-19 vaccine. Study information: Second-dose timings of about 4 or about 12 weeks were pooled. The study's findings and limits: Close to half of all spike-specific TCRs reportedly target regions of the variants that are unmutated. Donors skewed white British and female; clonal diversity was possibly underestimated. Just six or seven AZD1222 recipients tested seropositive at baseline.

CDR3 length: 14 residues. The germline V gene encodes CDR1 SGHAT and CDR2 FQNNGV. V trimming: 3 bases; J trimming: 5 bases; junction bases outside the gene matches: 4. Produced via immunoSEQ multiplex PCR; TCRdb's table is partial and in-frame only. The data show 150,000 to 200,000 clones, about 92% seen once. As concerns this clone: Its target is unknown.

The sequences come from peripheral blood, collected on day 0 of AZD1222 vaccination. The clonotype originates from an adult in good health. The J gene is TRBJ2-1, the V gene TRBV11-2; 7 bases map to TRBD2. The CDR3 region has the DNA TGTGCCAGCAGCTTTGGCGGGGGAAACAATGAGCAGTTCTTC. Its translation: CASSFGGGNNEQFF.